This entry features one T cell receptor (beta chain) sequence. This specimen belongs to a study of blood T cell repertoires in COVID-19. Across the whole study: Researchers got acute and convalescent COVID-19 samples from the United States, Italy and Spain. The analysed material was cDNA or gDNA that came from T cells, B-cell-depleted T cells, or PBMCs.

The CDR3 totals 15 residues. Germline assignment: CDR1 SGHNT and CDR2 YENEEA. Trimming at V came to 0 bases and at J to 7 bases, leaving 0 bases not matched to a gene. In the original processing: Nucleated cell counts were estimated from reference gene primer amplification. Clones were sequenced by immunoSEQ multiplex PCR, and TCRdb holds only the in-frame ones, with some missing. Clonal size and the V and J genes are those of that table, whereas D and trimming came from the DNA. The sample consists of approximately 200,000 clones, roughly 76% of them appearing once. The sample comprised peripheral blood. This receptor was obtained from a human donor in a cohort sampled during active COVID-19. The chain employs TRBV11-3 and TRBJ2-1; TRBD2 matches at 13 bases. CDR3 in DNA: TGTGCCAGCAGCTTAGAGGGACTAGCGGGGAATGAGCAGTTCTTC. Encoded protein: CASSLEGLAGNEQFF.